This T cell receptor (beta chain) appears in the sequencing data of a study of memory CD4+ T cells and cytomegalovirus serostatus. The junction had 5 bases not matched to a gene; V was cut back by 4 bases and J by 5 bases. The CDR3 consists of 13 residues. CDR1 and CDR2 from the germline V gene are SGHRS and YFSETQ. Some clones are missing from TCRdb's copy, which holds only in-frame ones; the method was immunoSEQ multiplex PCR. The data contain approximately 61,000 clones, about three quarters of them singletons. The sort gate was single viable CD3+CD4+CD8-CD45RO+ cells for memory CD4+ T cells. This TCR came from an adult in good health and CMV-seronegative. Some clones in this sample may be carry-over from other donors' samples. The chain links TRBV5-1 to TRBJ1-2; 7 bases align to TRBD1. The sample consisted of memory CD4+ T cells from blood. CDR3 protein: CASSQGTAYGYTF. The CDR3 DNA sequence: TGCGCCAGCAGCCAAGGGACAGCTTATGGCTACACCTTC.